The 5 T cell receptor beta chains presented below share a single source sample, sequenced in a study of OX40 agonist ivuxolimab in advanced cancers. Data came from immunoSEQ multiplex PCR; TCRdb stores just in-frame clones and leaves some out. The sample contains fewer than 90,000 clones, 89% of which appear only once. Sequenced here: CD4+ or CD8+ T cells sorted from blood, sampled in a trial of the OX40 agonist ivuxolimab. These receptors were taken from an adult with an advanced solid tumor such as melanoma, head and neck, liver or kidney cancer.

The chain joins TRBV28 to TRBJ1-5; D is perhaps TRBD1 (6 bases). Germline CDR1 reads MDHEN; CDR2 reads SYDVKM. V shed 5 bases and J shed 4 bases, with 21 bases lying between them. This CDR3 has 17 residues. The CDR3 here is CASSAPGGPIGNQPQHF. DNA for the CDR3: TGTGCCAGCAGTGCCCCGGGGGGGCCCATTGGAAATCAGCCCCAGCATTTT.

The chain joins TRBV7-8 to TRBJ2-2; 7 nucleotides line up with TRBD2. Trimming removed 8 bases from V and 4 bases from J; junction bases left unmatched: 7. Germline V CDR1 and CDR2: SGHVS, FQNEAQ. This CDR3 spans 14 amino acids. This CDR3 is CASGGTTATGELFF. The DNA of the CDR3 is TGTGCCAGCGGCGGGACTACAGCCACCGGGGAGCTGTTTTTT.

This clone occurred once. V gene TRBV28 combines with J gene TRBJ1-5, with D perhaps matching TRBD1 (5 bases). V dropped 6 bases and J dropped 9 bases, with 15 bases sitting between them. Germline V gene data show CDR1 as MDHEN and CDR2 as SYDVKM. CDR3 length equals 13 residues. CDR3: CASRWDRVRPQHF. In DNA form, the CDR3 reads TGTGCCAGCAGATGGGACCGCGTGAGGCCCCAGCATTTT.

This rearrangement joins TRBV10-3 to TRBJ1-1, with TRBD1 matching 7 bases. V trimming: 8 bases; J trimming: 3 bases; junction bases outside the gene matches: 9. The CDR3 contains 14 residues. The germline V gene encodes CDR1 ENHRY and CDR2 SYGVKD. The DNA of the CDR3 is TGTGCCATCGGGGCACAGGGGACCCACACTGAAGCTTTCTTT. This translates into CAIGAQGTHTEAFF.

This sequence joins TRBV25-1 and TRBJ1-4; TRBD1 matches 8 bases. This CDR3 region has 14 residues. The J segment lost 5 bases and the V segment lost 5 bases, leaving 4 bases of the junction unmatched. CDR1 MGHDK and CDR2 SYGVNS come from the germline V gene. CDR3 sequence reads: CASSRQGRNEKLFF. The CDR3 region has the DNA TGTGCCAGCAGTCGACAGGGGCGGAATGAAAAACTGTTTTTT. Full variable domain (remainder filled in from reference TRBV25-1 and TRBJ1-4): EADIYQTPRYLVIGTGKKITLECSQTMGHDKMYWYQQDPGMELHLIHYSYGVNSTEKGDLSSESTVSRIRTEHFPLTLESARPSHTSQYLCASSRQGRNEKLFFGSGTQLSVL.